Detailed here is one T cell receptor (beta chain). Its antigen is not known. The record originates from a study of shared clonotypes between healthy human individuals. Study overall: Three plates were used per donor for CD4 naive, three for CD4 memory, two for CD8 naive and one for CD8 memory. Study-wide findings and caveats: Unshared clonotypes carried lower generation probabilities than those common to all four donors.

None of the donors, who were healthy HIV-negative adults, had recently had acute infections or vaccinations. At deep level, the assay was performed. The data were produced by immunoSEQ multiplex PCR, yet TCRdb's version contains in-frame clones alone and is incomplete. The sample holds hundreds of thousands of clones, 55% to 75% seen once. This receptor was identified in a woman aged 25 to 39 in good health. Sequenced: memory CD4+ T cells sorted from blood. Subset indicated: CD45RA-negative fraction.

The CDR3 here is CASSHGTRGGTGELFF. CDR3 DNA: TGTGCCAGCTCGCACGGTACAAGGGGAGGCACCGGGGAGCTGTTTTTT. J is TRBJ2-2 and V is TRBV18; tentative D call: TRBD2 (6 bases). Per the germline V gene, CDR1 is KGHSH and CDR2 is LQKENI. This CDR3 is 16 amino acids long. Trimming took 6 bases from V and 4 from J, leaving 18 bases between them.